This TCR beta chain was profiled in a study of regulatory T cells in long-lasting Graves disease. General observations from the study: Accuracy was possibly reduced by small sample size. With persistent disease, TRBV28, TRBJ1-2 and TRBJ2-5 were the favored segments. Relative to newly diagnosed Graves' patients, persistent ones had lower TCR diversity.

Many counts were recorded for this clonotype. Its antigen is unidentified. Time point noted: persistent/refractory GD, antithyroid drugs over 5 years with positive TRAb. Isolated PBMC RNA provided the starting material for the TCR library. V shed 3 bases and J 7 bases; nucleotides not matched to a gene: 1. The length of the CDR3 is 15 residues. The germline gives CDR1 SGHAT, CDR2 FQNNGV. Combining iRepertoire HTBI primers with Arm-PCR of CDR3 regions, the authors built TCR beta libraries. In the original processing: The samples included approximately 60 TRBV and some 14 TRBJ segments. One entry per CDR3 protein results from TCRdb running MiXCR on the multiplex PCR reads. TCRdb, not the original authors, processed these V and J calls. The table records roughly 300,000 distinct CDR3 sequences, 22% of them present only once.

This receptor was taken from a female donor with Graves disease. The chain carries TRBV11-2 and TRBJ1-6; the match to TRBD1 covers 12 bases. The sequences come from peripheral blood mononuclear cells (PBMCs), collected when the disease was refractory, from a patient treated with antithyroid drugs. The DNA of the CDR3 is TGTGCCAGCAGCTTGGGGACAGGGGGCAATTCACCCCTCCACTTT. Translated: CASSLGTGGNSPLHF.